These T cell receptor beta chains were read from a single sample in a study of shared clonotypes between healthy human individuals. Using immunoSEQ multiplex PCR, the repertoire was profiled, and TCRdb retains in-frame clones only, with some absent. Here the sample spans around 2,100,000 clones, over 85% being singletons. Material: naive CD8+ T cells sorted from blood. Source of these receptors: a man between 18 and 29 years old in good health. The CDR3 runs from the conserved cysteine through the conserved F or W. D genes are given only for firm matches.

v_call,d_call,j_call,cdr3_aa,cdr3_nt
TRBV28,.,TRBJ2-5,CASAYVGGQETQYF,TGTGCCAGCGCATACGTCGGTGGCCAAGAGACCCAGTACTTC
TRBV21-1,.,TRBJ2-7,CASTHLLAGAYEQYF,TGTGCCAGCACCCATCTTCTAGCGGGAGCCTACGAGCAGTACTTC
TRBV19,.,TRBJ2-7,CAKGGYCDEQYF,TGTGCCAAAGGGGGATATTGCGACGAGCAGTACTTC
TRBV27,.,TRBJ2-7,CASSLGPSAEQYF,TGTGCCAGCAGTTTGGGCCCTAGCGCCGAGCAGTACTTC
TRBV5-6,TRBD1,TRBJ2-5,CASSWGTGGPQETQYF,TGTGCCAGCAGCTGGGGGACAGGTGGGCCCCAAGAGACCCAGTACTTC
TRBV15,.,TRBJ2-2,CATSRVRGDTGELFF,TGTGCCACCAGCAGAGTCAGGGGGGACACCGGGGAGCTGTTTTTT
TRBV7-8,TRBD1,TRBJ2-7,CASSWDRESYKDEQYF,TGTGCCAGCAGCTGGGACAGGGAAAGTTATAAGGACGAGCAGTACTTC
TRBV7-8,.,TRBJ1-1,CASSATGTPNTEAFF,TGTGCCAGCAGCGCTACCGGGACACCTAACACTGAAGCTTTCTTT
TRBV2,.,TRBJ2-3,CASSPPGLNTDTQYF,TGTGCCAGCAGTCCGCCGGGTTTAAACACAGATACGCAGTATTTT
TRBV5-1,TRBD2,TRBJ2-7,CASSVGGSGYEQYF,TGCGCCAGCAGCGTGGGGGGGAGCGGCTACGAGCAGTACTTC
TRBV5-4,TRBD1,TRBJ1-1,CASSLAGGGDTEAFF,TGTGCCAGCAGCCTAGCAGGGGGAGGTGACACTGAAGCTTTCTTT
TRBV10-1,TRBD2,TRBJ2-2,CASSESTSGGVTTTTGELFF,TGCGCCAGCAGTGAGTCTACTAGCGGGGGGGTAACAACTACCACCGGGGAGCTGTTTTTT